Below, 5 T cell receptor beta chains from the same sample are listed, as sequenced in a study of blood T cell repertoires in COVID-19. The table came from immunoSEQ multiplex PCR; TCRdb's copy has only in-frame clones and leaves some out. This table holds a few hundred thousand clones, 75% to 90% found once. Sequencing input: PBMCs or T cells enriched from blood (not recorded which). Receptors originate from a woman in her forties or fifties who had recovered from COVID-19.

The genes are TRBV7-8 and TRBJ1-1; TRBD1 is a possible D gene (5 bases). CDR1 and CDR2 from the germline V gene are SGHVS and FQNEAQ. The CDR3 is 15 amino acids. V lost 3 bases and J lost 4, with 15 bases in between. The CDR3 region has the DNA TGTGCCAGCAGCTTTTCAACCGGGGGGACCACTGAAGCTTTCTTT. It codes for CASSFSTGGTTEAFF.

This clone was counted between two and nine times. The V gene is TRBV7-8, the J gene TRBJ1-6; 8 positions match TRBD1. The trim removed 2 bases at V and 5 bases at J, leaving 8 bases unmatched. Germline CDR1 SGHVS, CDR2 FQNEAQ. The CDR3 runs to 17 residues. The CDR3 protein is CASSLTVRGRNNSPLHF. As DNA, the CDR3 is TGTGCCAGCAGCTTAACGGTCAGGGGGCGAAATAATTCACCCCTCCACTTT.

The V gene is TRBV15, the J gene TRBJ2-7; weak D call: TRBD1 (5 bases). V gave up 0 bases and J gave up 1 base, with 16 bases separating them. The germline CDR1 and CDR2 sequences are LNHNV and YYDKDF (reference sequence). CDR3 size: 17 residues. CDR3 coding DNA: TGTGCCACCAGCAGAGATCACTCCCGGACACGTTCCTACGAGCAGTACTTC. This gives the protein CATSRDHSRTRSYEQYF. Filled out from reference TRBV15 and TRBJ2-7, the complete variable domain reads DAMVIQNPRYQVTQFGKPVTLSCSQTLNHNVMYWYQQKSSQAPKLLFHYYDKDFNNEADTPDNFQSRRPNTSFCFLDIRSPGLGDTAMYLCATSRDHSRTRSYEQYFGPGTRLTVT.

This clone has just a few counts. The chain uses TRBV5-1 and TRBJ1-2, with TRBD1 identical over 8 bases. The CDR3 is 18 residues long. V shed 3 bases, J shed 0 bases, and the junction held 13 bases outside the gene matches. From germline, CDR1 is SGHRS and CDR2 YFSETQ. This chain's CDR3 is CASSSRQGTYLPNYGYTF. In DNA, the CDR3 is TGCGCCAGCAGCTCAAGACAGGGGACCTATCTTCCTAACTATGGCTACACCTTC. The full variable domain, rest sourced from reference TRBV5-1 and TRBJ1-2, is KAGVTQTPRYLIKTRGQQVTLSCSPISGHRSVSWYQQTPGQGLQFLFEYFSETQRNKGNFPGRFSGRQFSNSRSEMNVSTLELGDSALYLCASSSRQGTYLPNYGYTFGSGTRLTVV.

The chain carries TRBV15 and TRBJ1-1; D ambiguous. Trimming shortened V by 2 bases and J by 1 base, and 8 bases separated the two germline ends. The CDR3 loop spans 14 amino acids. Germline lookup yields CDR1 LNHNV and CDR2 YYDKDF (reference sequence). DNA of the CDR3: TGTGCCACCAGCAGACCGGGTAAGAACACTGAAGCTTTCTTT. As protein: CATSRPGKNTEAFF.